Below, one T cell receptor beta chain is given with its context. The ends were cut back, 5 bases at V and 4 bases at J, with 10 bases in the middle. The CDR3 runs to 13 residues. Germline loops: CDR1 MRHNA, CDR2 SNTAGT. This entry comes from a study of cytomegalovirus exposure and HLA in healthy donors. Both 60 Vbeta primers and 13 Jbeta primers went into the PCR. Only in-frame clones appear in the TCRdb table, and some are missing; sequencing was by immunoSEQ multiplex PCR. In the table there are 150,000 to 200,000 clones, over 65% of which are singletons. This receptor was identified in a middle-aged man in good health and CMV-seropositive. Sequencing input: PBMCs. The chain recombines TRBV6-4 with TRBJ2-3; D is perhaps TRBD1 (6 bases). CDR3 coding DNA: TGTGCCAGCAGTAAGGGGGATTCAGATACGCAGTATTTT. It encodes CASSKGDSDTQYF.